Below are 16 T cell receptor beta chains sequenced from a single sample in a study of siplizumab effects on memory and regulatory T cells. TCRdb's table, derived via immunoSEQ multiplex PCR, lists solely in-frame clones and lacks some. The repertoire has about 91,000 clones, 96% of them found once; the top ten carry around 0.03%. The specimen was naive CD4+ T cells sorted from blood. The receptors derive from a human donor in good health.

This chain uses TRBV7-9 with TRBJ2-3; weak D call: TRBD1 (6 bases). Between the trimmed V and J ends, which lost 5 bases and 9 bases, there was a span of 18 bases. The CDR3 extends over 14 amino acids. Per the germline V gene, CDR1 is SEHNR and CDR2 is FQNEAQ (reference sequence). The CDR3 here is CASSPPWPQGTQYF. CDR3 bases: TGTGCCAGCAGCCCCCCCTGGCCACAGGGCACGCAGTATTTT.

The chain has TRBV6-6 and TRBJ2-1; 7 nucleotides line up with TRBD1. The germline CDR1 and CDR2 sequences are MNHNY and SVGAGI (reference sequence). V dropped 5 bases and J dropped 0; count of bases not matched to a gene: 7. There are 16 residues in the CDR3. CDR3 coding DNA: TGTGCCAGCAGTAGTGACAGGGAAACCTCCTACAATGAGCAGTTCTTC. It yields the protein CASSSDRETSYNEQFF.

CDR3 nucleotides: TGCAGCGTTGCGCAGGGTGCAAGAGTAACAGATACGCAGTATTTT. Residues: CSVAQGARVTDTQYF. The genes are TRBV29-1 and TRBJ2-3; perhaps TRBD1 as D (5 bases). The CDR3 is 15 amino acids. CDR1 and CDR2 from the germline V gene are SQVTM and ANQGSEA. V dropped 4 bases and J dropped 3 bases, with 17 bases sitting between them.

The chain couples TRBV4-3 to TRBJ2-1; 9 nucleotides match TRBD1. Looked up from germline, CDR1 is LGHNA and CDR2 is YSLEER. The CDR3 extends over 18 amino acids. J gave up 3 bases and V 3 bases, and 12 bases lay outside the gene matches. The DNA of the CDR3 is TGCGCCAGCAGCCATTTTTTAAAGGGACAGGGTAACTACAATGAGCAGTTCTTC. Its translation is CASSHFLKGQGNYNEQFF.

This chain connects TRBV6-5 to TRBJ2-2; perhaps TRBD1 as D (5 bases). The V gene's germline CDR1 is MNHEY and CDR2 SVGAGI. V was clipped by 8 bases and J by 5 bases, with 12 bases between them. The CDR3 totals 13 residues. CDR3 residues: CASHQGRTGELFF. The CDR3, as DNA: TGTGCCAGCCACCAGGGTCGAACCGGGGAGCTGTTTTTT.

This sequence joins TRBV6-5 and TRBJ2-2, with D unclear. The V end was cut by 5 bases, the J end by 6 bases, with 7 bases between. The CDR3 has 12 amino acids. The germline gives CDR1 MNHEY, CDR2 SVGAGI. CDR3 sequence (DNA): TGTGCCAGCAGTACCTTTCCCGGGGAGCTGTTTTTT. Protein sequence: CASSTFPGELFF.

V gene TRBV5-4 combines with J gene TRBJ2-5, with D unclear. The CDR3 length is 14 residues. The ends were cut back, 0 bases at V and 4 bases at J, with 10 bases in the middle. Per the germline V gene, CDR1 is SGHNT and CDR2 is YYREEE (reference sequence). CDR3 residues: CASSLGQRGETQYF. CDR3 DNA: TGTGCCAGCAGCTTGGGCCAGAGAGGAGAGACCCAGTACTTC.

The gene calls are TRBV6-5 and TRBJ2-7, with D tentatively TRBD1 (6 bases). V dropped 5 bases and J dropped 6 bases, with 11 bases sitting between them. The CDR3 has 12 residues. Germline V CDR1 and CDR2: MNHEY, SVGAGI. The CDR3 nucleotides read TGTGCCAGCAGTCTCGGGACAACCGAGCAGTACTTC. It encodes CASSLGTTEQYF.

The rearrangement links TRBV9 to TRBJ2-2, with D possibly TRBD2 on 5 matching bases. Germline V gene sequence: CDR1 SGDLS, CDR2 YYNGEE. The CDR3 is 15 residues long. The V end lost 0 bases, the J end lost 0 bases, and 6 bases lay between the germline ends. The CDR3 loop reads CASSVGLPNTGELFF. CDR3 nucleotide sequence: TGTGCCAGCAGCGTAGGACTACCGAACACCGGGGAGCTGTTTTTT.

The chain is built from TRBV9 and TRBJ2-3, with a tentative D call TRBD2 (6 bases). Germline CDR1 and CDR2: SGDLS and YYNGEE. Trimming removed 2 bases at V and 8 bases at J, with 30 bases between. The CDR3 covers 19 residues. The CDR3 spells CASSVGGSPTSGALFTQYF. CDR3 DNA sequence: TGTGCCAGCAGCGTTGGGGGTTCTCCGACTAGTGGAGCCCTATTTACGCAGTATTTT.

The CDR3 DNA sequence: TGTGCCAGCAGTTACGGTCTAGCGGGAGAGCAGTACTTC. Its protein product is CASSYGLAGEQYF. This chain joins TRBV6-5 and TRBJ2-7; TRBD2 matches at 9 bases. The V gene's germline CDR1 is MNHEY and CDR2 SVGAGI. The CDR3 contains 13 residues. Unmatched junction bases numbered 3, after V lost 2 bases and J lost 7 bases.

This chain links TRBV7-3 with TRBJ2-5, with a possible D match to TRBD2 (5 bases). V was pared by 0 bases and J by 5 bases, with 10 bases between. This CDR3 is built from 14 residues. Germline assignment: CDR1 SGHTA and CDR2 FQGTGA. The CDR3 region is CASSLTGSVETQYF. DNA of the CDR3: TGTGCCAGCAGCTTAACTGGTAGCGTGGAGACCCAGTACTTC.

The DNA of the CDR3 is TGCAGCGTTACCAGAACGTCCTACGAGCAGTACTTC. Residues: CSVTRTSYEQYF. This chain connects TRBV29-1 to TRBJ2-7; D is uncertain. This CDR3 has 12 residues. V was pared by 5 bases and J by 1 base, with 9 bases between. Germline V gives CDR1 SQVTM, CDR2 ANQGSEA.

CDR3 DNA: TGTGCCTGTTCCGGGAGGAGGCTTCGCACAGATACGCAGTATTTT. Translated, it gives CACSGRRLRTDTQYF. V and J are TRBV30 and TRBJ2-3; 7 bases map to TRBD2. V shed 6 bases and J 1 base; nucleotides not matched to a gene: 10. The CDR3 totals 15 residues. The V gene's germline CDR1 is GTSNPN and CDR2 SVGIG (reference sequence).

The CDR3 region has the DNA TGTGCCAGCAGCCCATCCGGGGCCTCTGGAAACACCATATATTTT. It yields the protein CASSPSGASGNTIYF. The chain couples TRBV7-9 to TRBJ1-3; TRBD1 might be the D (5 bases). CDR1 is SEHNR, CDR2 FQNEAQ, per germline (reference sequence). V lost 5 bases to trimming and J lost 0 bases, with 11 bases between them. CDR3 length: 15 residues.

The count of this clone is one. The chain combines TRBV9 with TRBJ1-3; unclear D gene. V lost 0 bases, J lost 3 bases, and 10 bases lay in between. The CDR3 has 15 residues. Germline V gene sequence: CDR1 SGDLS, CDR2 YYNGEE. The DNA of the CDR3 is TGTGCCAGCAGCGTAGCAGCAGGTTTTGGAAACACCATATATTTT. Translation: CASSVAAGFGNTIYF. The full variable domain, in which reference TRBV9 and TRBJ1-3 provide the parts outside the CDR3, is DSGVTQTPKHLITATGQRVTLRCSPRSGDLSVYWYQQSLDQGLQFLIQYYNGEERAKGNILERFSAQQFPDLHSELNLSSLELGDSALYFCASSVAAGFGNTIYFGEGSWLTVV.